One sample yielded the 20 T cell receptor beta chains listed below, sequenced in a study of T-cell memory formation after mild COVID-19. TCRdb re-called the 5' RACE reads with MiXCR, one entry per CDR3 protein. Of hundreds of thousands of distinct CDR3 sequences listed, about 20% are singletons. The sample taken for sequencing was PBMCs or a T cell subset sorted from them (not recorded which). The source of these receptors is an adult woman who had mild COVID-19 (a few samples of this study predate the infection). Cell type and time point are not known.

A few counts support this clonotype. The J gene is TRBJ2-7, the V gene TRBV27; tentatively, D is TRBD1 (6 bases). The V and J ends lost 6 bases and 5 bases respectively, with 14 bases between them. The CDR3 is 13 residues long. In germline, CDR1 is MNHEY, CDR2 SMNVEV (reference sequence). In DNA, the CDR3 is TGTGCCAGCAGCCCCCGGACAGTCGACGAGCAGTACTTC. Amino acids: CASSPRTVDEQYF.

This clonotype occurred many times. This chain links TRBV20-1 with TRBJ2-2; 9 bases fit TRBD1. Germline V lookup: CDR1 DFQATT, CDR2 SNEGSKA (reference sequence). After removal of 5 bases from V and 7 bases from J, the junction contained 5 bases not matched to a gene. The CDR3 loop spans 13 amino acids. The CDR3 bases are TGCAGTGCTTCGACAGGGGGGGTCGGGGAGCTGTTTTTT. It encodes CSASTGGVGELFF.

The CDR3 DNA reads TGTGCCAGCCGAGAGATAGCGGGAGATTTTACGAATGAGCAGTTCTTC. It encodes CASREIAGDFTNEQFF. J is TRBJ2-1 and V is TRBV4-2, with 9 nucleotides matching TRBD2. CDR3 length: 16 residues. Losses at the gene ends were 8 bases for V and 7 bases for J; bases not matched to a gene: 15. Germline CDR1 is LGHNA and CDR2 is YNFKEQ.

This clonotype has only a few counts. The chain combines TRBV5-4 with TRBJ1-1, with 7 bases fitting TRBD1. CDR3 length: 14 residues. The V gene end was trimmed by 4 bases and the J gene end by 3 bases; junction bases not matched to a gene: 6. Germline V lookup: CDR1 SGHNT, CDR2 YYREEE (reference sequence). CDR3 nucleotide sequence: TGTGCCAGCAGCCCGGGACAGAGCTACACTGAAGCTTTCTTT. Its translation is CASSPGQSYTEAFF. The full variable domain, its missing parts supplied by reference TRBV5-4 and TRBJ1-1, is ETGVTQSPTHLIKTRGQQVTLRCSSQSGHNTVSWYQQALGQGPQFIFQYYREEENGRGNFPPRFSGLQFPNYSSELNVNALELDDSALYLCASSPGQSYTEAFFGQGTRLTVV.

The chain has TRBV29-1 and TRBJ1-2; 9 bases align to TRBD1. J was trimmed by 1 base and V by 6 bases; bases with no gene match: 3. This CDR3 comprises 13 residues. The V gene's germline CDR1 is SQVTM and CDR2 ANQGSEA. The CDR3 spells CSVGQGYNYGYTF. Written as DNA, the CDR3 is TGCAGCGTAGGACAGGGGTATAACTATGGCTACACCTTC.

The gene calls are TRBV7-8 and TRBJ1-1; tentative D call: TRBD1 (5 bases). The germline gives CDR1 SGHVS, CDR2 FQNEAQ. Trimming removed 1 base at V and 4 bases at J, with 22 bases between. The CDR3 has 18 residues. CDR3 residues: CASSLGIGGRVIITEAFF. In DNA, the CDR3 is TGTGCCAGCAGCTTAGGAATCGGGGGTAGGGTGATTATCACTGAAGCTTTCTTT.

This clonotype occurred many times. The chain combines TRBV5-1 with TRBJ2-2; 10 bases agree with TRBD2. Germline CDR1 is SGHRS and CDR2 is YFSETQ. The CDR3 has 16 amino acids. Trimming at V came to 2 bases and at J to 6 bases, leaving 7 bases not matched to a gene. The CDR3 is CASSFERLAGAGELFF. The CDR3 region has the DNA TGCGCCAGCAGCTTTGAACGGCTAGCGGGAGCCGGGGAGCTGTTTTTT.

This clonotype occurred a few times. The chain couples TRBV7-9 to TRBJ2-1; 9 nucleotides line up with TRBD2. After removal of 7 bases from V and 7 bases from J, the junction contained 11 bases not matched to a gene. From germline, CDR1 is SEHNR and CDR2 FQNEAQ (reference sequence). CDR3 size: 15 residues. In DNA, the CDR3 is TGTGCCAGCATCCAGGGTGGCGGGAGGGTTAATGAGCAGTTCTTC. Its translation is CASIQGGGRVNEQFF.

The chain couples TRBV10-3 to TRBJ2-7; D is perhaps TRBD1 (6 bases). This CDR3 spans 15 amino acids. The V gene lost 11 bases and the J gene lost 6 bases, with 26 bases spanning the gap. CDR1 and CDR2 (germline): ENHRY, SYGVKD. This chain's CDR3 is CAAGTGFYLGGEQYF. CDR3 sequence (DNA): TGTGCCGCAGGCACAGGGTTCTATTTGGGTGGCGAGCAGTACTTC.

The chain employs TRBV7-3 and TRBJ2-3; D gene unclear. CDR1 is SGHTA, CDR2 FQGTGA, per germline. V was shortened by 11 bases and J by 0 bases, with 15 bases between the two germline ends. This CDR3 has 14 amino acids. The CDR3: CASAKASSTDTQYF. For the CDR3, the DNA is TGTGCCTCCGCAAAGGCATCTAGCACAGATACGCAGTATTTT.

The V gene is TRBV21-1, the J gene TRBJ2-7; the listed D gene, TRBD1, was not tested against the DNA. TRBV21-1 is assigned pseudogene status. The CDR3 runs to 16 residues. The CDR3 DNA reads TGTGCCAGCAGCAAAGCCGGGGTTTTGGGGCGAAGCGAGCAGTACTTC. Translation: CASSKAGVLGRSEQYF.

In regard to this clonotype: A read error may explain this, as a much larger clone is one base away. The genes are TRBV5-1 and TRBJ1-2; D remains unclear. This CDR3 is 14 amino acids long. Germline values: CDR1 SGHRS, CDR2 YFSETQ. CDR3 nucleotide sequence: TGCGCCAGCAGCTTGGCTTCAGAAACCTATGGCCACACCTTC. This translates into CASSLASETYGHTF. The entire variable domain, with the rest obtained from reference TRBV5-1 and TRBJ1-2, is as follows: KAGVTQTPRYLIKTRGQQVTLSCSPISGHRSVSWYQQTPGQGLQFLFEYFSETQRNKGNFPGRFSGRQFSNSRSEMNVSTLELGDSALYLCASSLASETYGHTFGSGTRLTVV.

This chain joins TRBV10-3 and TRBJ2-2; D possibly corresponds to TRBD2 (7 bases). The CDR3 runs 15 residues. Germline CDR1 reads ENHRY; CDR2 reads SYGVKD. The V end lost 6 bases, the J end lost 3 bases, and 14 bases lay between the germline ends. As DNA, the CDR3 is TGTGCCATCAGGGGGGGGGCATTCGACACCGGGGAGCTGTTTTTT. It is translated as CAIRGGAFDTGELFF.

This clonotype was seen a handful of times. The rearrangement links TRBV12-3 or TRBV12-4 to TRBJ2-7; D not resolved. The length of the CDR3 is 14 residues. The ends were cut back, 1 base at V and 3 bases at J, with 10 bases in the middle. The CDR3 DNA reads as TGTGCCAGCAGTTTAGAACGTAACTTCTACGAGCAGTACTTC. Residues: CASSLERNFYEQYF.

The gene calls are TRBV4-3 and TRBJ2-3, with unresolved D. The CDR3 has 17 residues. Trimming shortened V by 0 bases and J by 1 base, and 14 bases separated the two germline ends. Germline-derived CDR1 and CDR2 are LGHNA and YSLEER. The CDR3 nucleotides read TGCGCCAGCAGCCAAGAGGGCCTGGTCGAAGGCACAGATACGCAGTATTTT. Residues: CASSQEGLVEGTDTQYF.

The chain links TRBV6-5 to TRBJ2-2; D not certain. The germline V gene encodes CDR1 MNHEY and CDR2 SVGAGI. CDR3 length: 14 amino acids. Trimming took 3 bases from V and 8 from J, leaving 13 bases between them. The CDR3 DNA is TGTGCCAGCAGTTATGGGAACACCAGGGGGGAGCTGTTTTTT. It translates to CASSYGNTRGELFF.

This chain joins TRBV15 and TRBJ2-5; TRBD1 matches 7 bases. The CDR3 runs to 17 residues. Germline assignment: CDR1 LNHNV and CDR2 YYDKDF (reference sequence). Germline trimming cut 3 bases from V and 5 bases from J; bases unmatched to any gene: 15. The CDR3 DNA follows: TGTGCCACCAGCAGGCCGGGTTATGAGGGGGCAGGGGAGACCCAGTACTTC. Translation: CATSRPGYEGAGETQYF.

This chain links TRBV3-1 with TRBJ2-2; 11 bases map to TRBD1. This CDR3 spans 15 amino acids. Germline V CDR1 and CDR2: LGHDT, YNNKEL (reference sequence). V shed 7 bases and J 6 bases; nucleotides not matched to a gene: 7. The CDR3 is CASMGQGVLPGELFF. The CDR3, as DNA: TGTGCCAGCATGGGACAGGGGGTGCTGCCCGGGGAGCTGTTTTTT.

The V gene is TRBV30, the J gene TRBJ1-4, with TRBD1 as a possible D gene (5 bases). V gave up 1 base and J gave up 5 bases, with 5 bases separating them. The CDR3 spans 12 residues. Per the germline V gene, CDR1 is GTSNPN and CDR2 is SVGIG (reference sequence). The CDR3 region is CAWSGTNEKLFF. The CDR3 nucleotides are TGTGCCTGGAGTGGGACAAATGAAAAACTGTTTTTT.

V and J are TRBV27 and TRBJ2-1; TRBD1 agrees at 11 bases. Germline values: CDR1 MNHEY, CDR2 SMNVEV (reference sequence). The CDR3 consists of 14 residues. Losses at the gene ends were 6 bases for V and 7 bases for J; bases not matched to a gene: 5. The CDR3 DNA is TGTGCCAGCAGCGAAGGGACAGGGGGTAATGAGCAGTTCTTC. Translated: CASSEGTGGNEQFF.